This TCR beta chain appears in the sequencing data of a study of cytotoxic CD8 clonotypes in ibrutinib-treated CLL. Whole-study results and caveats: Clonality increased at ibrutinib response and stayed stable in sustained remission. At progression, however, it fell back toward baseline. Treatment saw public clonotypes, which were uncommon, either contract or stay stable.

In regard to this clone: The target antigen is unknown.

The V and J ends lost 0 bases and 3 bases, in that order; junction bases with no gene match: 4. Looked up from germline, CDR1 is SGHTA and CDR2 is FQGNSA. CDR3 size: 15 residues. Profiled with immunoSEQ multiplex PCR; TCRdb holds only in-frame clones, not every one. The data show fewer than 300,000 clones, approximately 79% seen once. The rearrangement joins TRBV7-2 to TRBJ2-7; 8 nucleotides align to TRBD1. Sequenced material: PBMCs, taken at disease progression, from a patient treated with ibrutinib. This sequence was found in a human donor with chronic lymphocytic leukemia. The CDR3 bases are TGTGCCAGCAGCTTAGCTGGACAGGGATACTACGAGCAGTACTTC. The encoded protein is CASSLAGQGYYEQYF.